Presented here are 6 T cell receptor beta chains from one specimen sequenced in a study of CD8 T cells in ankylosing spondylitis. Each CDR3 protein gets one entry after TCRdb re-called the 5' RACE reads with MiXCR. The profile covers about 150,000 distinct CDR3 sequences, with approximately 32% appearing a single time and 6% taken by the ten largest. The sequenced sample consisted of synovial fluid, either unsorted or a sorted T cell fraction (not recorded which). The receptors originated from a male donor with ankylosing spondylitis.

Many counts were recorded for this clonotype. CDR3 protein: CAISVDRDNSPLHF. The CDR3, as DNA: TGTGCCATCAGTGTGGACAGGGATAATTCACCCCTCCACTTT. The rearrangement joins TRBV10-3 to TRBJ1-6, with TRBD1 matching over 8 bases. This CDR3 is 14 amino acids long. The germline CDR1 and CDR2 sequences are ENHRY and SYGVKD. V shed 4 bases and J 5 bases; nucleotides not matched to a gene: 1.

This sequence joins TRBV20-1 and TRBJ2-3; TRBD2 matches at 8 bases. Germline CDR1 and CDR2: DFQATT and SNEGSKA (reference sequence). V was clipped by 5 bases and J by 4 bases; unmatched bases: 14. This CDR3 comprises 16 residues. CDR3 DNA sequence: TGCAGTGCTCGAAGACGGGGGGGCGGAGGGGCAGATACGCAGTATTTT. It encodes CSARRRGGGGADTQYF.

Ten or more counts support this clonotype. The V call is TRBV2, the J call TRBJ1-6; maybe TRBD1 (6 bases). V was pared by 4 bases and J by 5 bases, with 12 bases between. The CDR3 covers 15 residues. CDR1 SNHLY and CDR2 FYNNEI come from the germline V gene. In DNA, the CDR3 is TGTGCCAGCAGTGTATGGACAGCGAATAATTCACCCCTCCACTTT. It codes for CASSVWTANNSPLHF.

In its sample, this clonotype was seen many times. V and J are TRBV2 and TRBJ2-7, with TRBD1 as a possible D gene (6 bases). This CDR3 is 14 amino acids long. Germline values: CDR1 SNHLY, CDR2 FYNNEI. With 5 bases removed from V and 0 bases from J, the gap between germline ends came to 11 bases. DNA of the CDR3: TGTGCCAGCAGTTCCCGGGACAACTCCTACGAGCAGTACTTC. Amino acid sequence: CASSSRDNSYEQYF.

The gene calls are TRBV5-1 and TRBJ1-2; D is undetermined. The CDR3 loop spans 12 amino acids. V was clipped by 4 bases and J by 5 bases, with 9 bases between them. Germline assignment: CDR1 SGHRS and CDR2 YFSETQ. CDR3 sequence (DNA): TGCGCCAGCAGCCCGGCGTTTTATGGCTACACCTTC. This gives the protein CASSPAFYGYTF.

The chain combines TRBV5-1 with TRBJ1-4, with D hard to call. V shed 4 bases and J shed 0 bases, with 13 bases lying between them. This CDR3 has 16 residues. In germline, CDR1 is SGHRS, CDR2 YFSETQ. CDR3 amino acids: CASSPKGHSTNEKLFF. DNA for the CDR3: TGCGCCAGCAGCCCTAAGGGCCACTCAACTAATGAAAAACTGTTTTTT.